The T cell receptor beta chain under discussion was sequenced for a study of T cell responses to AZD1222 COVID-19 vaccine. Sequencing was performed with immunoSEQ multiplex PCR; in TCRdb, only in-frame clones are kept and a portion is missing. The data contain 200,000 to 250,000 clones, 85% to 95% of them seen just once; the ten biggest clones take up roughly 0.99%. Of note for this clone: Antigen: not known.

Study-level points and caveats: The study sampled repertoires only after the peak T cell response. When two AZD1222 doses had been given, Spike-specific TCR breadth and depth rose. The number of AZD1222 recipients seropositive at baseline was only five or six.

V lost 5 bases to trimming and J lost 3 bases; unmatched junction nucleotides: 12. The CDR3 consists of 16 residues. The germline V gene encodes CDR1 SGHTA and CDR2 FQGNSA. The TCR was taken from an adult in good health. The gene calls are TRBV7-2 and TRBJ2-5, with TRBD2 identical over 7 bases. The sample consisted of peripheral blood, taken on day 0 of MenACWY control vaccination. CDR3 loop: CASSPTSPAVEETQYF. CDR3 DNA: TGTGCCAGCAGCCCGACTAGCCCGGCCGTAGAAGAGACCCAGTACTTC. Based on the CDR3 plus reference TRBV7-2 and TRBJ2-5, the full variable domain is GAGVSQSPSNKVTEKGKDVELRCDPISGHTALYWYRQSLGQGLEFLIYFQGNSAPDKSGLPSDRFSAERTGGSVSTLTIQRTQQEDSAVYLCASSPTSPAVEETQYFGPGTRLLVL.